This paragraph reports one TCR beta chain. The CDR3 is 14 amino acids. The germline gives CDR1 ENHRY, CDR2 SYGVKD. Trimming shortened V by 9 bases and J by 1 base, and 10 bases separated the two germline ends. The record originates from a study of CD8 T cells in Susac syndrome. Sequencing of TCR beta, carried out with a high-throughput approach, was applied to CD8+ and CD4+ T cells from the blood. Random hexamers were used to reverse transcribe 0.5 to 1 ug of RNA. TCR beta CDR3 was amplified by immunoSEQ covering 54 Vbeta and 13 Jbeta. Using its own MiXCR run on the immunoSEQ multiplex PCR reads, TCRdb lists one record per CDR3 protein. The profile covers around 160,000 distinct CDR3 sequences, with roughly 95% appearing a single time and roughly 0.13% taken by the ten largest.

The chain joins TRBV10-3 to TRBJ2-6, with D possibly being TRBD2 (6 bases). The sequencing input was CD4+ T cells from PBMCs. The source is a human donor in good health. CDR3 loop: CAIGGLSGANVLTF. The DNA of the CDR3 is TGTGCCATTGGGGGGTTGTCTGGGGCCAACGTCCTGACTTTC.